This passage covers 22 T cell receptor beta chains from one sample sequenced in a study of cytomegalovirus exposure and HLA in healthy donors. PCR involved 60 Vbeta and 13 Jbeta primers. Sequencing was performed with immunoSEQ multiplex PCR; in TCRdb, only in-frame clones are kept and a portion is missing. Found here are 60,000 to 70,000 clones, around 77% of them singletons; the top ten hold around 4.2%. Material for sequencing was PBMCs. The receptors shown here come from a woman between 25 and 40 years old in good health and CMV-seronegative.

The chain carries TRBV11-2 and TRBJ1-5; 9 bases agree with TRBD1. Germline V gene lookup returns CDR1 SGHAT and CDR2 FQNNGV. V shed 5 bases, J shed 1 base, and the junction held 3 bases outside the gene matches. This CDR3 region has 15 residues. The CDR3 sequence is CASSPQGASNQPQHF. CDR3 coding DNA: TGTGCCAGCAGCCCACAGGGGGCCAGCAATCAGCCCCAGCATTTT.

The gene calls are TRBV30 and TRBJ1-5; 11 bases match TRBD1. This CDR3 comprises 16 residues. CDR1 and CDR2 from the germline V gene are GTSNPN and SVGIG (reference sequence). After removal of 3 bases from V and 11 bases from J, the junction contained 15 bases not matched to a gene. The CDR3 loop reads CAWSVAGTGGPGAQHF. In nucleotides, the CDR3 is TGTGCCTGGAGCGTGGCAGGGACAGGGGGACCGGGGGCCCAGCATTTT. The entire variable domain, with the rest obtained from reference TRBV30 and TRBJ1-5, is as follows: SQTIHQWPATLVQPVGSPLSLECTVEGTSNPNLYWYRQAAGRGLQLLFYSVGIGQISSEVPQNLSASRPQDRQFILSSKKLLLSDSGFYLCAWSVAGTGGPGAQHFGDGTRLSIL.

In its sample, this clone was seen once. This chain joins TRBV7-2 and TRBJ1-1; no reliable D call. The V gene's germline CDR1 is SGHTA and CDR2 FQGNSA. There are 15 residues in the CDR3. The V end lost 5 bases, the J end lost 1 base, and 14 bases lay between the germline ends. Here the CDR3 reads CASSPSAPSNTEAFF. DNA for the CDR3: TGTGCCAGCAGCCCCAGCGCGCCATCGAACACTGAAGCTTTCTTT.

This chain uses TRBV6-5 with TRBJ1-1; TRBD1 might be the D (6 bases). Trimming cost V 10 bases and J 5 bases, with 17 bases left between them. Per the germline V gene, CDR1 is MNHEY and CDR2 is SVGAGI. The CDR3 spans 13 residues. CDR3 DNA sequence: TGTGCCACCTCGAGGGGGGGACGGACTGAAGCTTTCTTT. Residues: CATSRGGRTEAFF.

The chain has TRBV6-5 and TRBJ2-4; 8 bases line up with TRBD1. The germline V gene has CDR1 MNHEY and CDR2 SVGAGI. This CDR3 contains 15 residues. Unmatched junction bases numbered 6, after V lost 6 bases and J lost 2 bases. This CDR3 reads CASRSTGGPKNIQYF. The CDR3 nucleotides are TGTGCCAGCAGATCCACAGGGGGTCCCAAAAACATTCAGTACTTC.

This chain uses TRBV29-1 with TRBJ2-1; TRBD2 matches at 8 bases. From germline, CDR1 is SQVTM and CDR2 ANQGSEA. This CDR3 region has 14 residues. Losses at the gene ends were 5 bases for V and 4 bases for J; bases not matched to a gene: 7. The CDR3 protein is CSVRGGGPYNEQFF. CDR3 sequence (DNA): TGCAGCGTTCGAGGCGGGGGGCCGTACAATGAGCAGTTCTTC.

This chain uses TRBV9 with TRBJ2-2, with 8 bases that match TRBD2. Germline CDR1 and CDR2: SGDLS and YYNGEE. The V and J ends lost 3 bases and 2 bases, in that order; junction bases with no gene match: 6. The CDR3 length is 16 residues. CDR3 bases: TGTGCCAGCAGCGGCCTCGGGGGGGCCAACACCGGGGAGCTGTTTTTT. It encodes CASSGLGGANTGELFF. Full variable domain (outside the CDR3, taken from reference TRBV9 and TRBJ2-2): DSGVTQTPKHLITATGQRVTLRCSPRSGDLSVYWYQQSLDQGLQFLIQYYNGEERAKGNILERFSAQQFPDLHSELNLSSLELGDSALYFCASSGLGGANTGELFFGEGSRLTVL.

V gene TRBV7-9 combines with J gene TRBJ1-2, with 8 bases matching TRBD1. CDR1 is SEHNR and CDR2 is FQNEAQ in the germline V gene (reference sequence). Trimming cost V 3 bases and J 1 base; bases outside gene matches: 10. CDR3 length equals 17 residues. The CDR3 reads CASSFYPGGRCNYGYTF. CDR3 sequence (DNA): TGTGCCAGCAGCTTCTATCCAGGGGGCAGATGTAACTATGGCTACACCTTC.

The V gene is TRBV29-1, the J gene TRBJ2-1; 10 nucleotides agree with TRBD2. The CDR3 consists of 14 residues. V trimming: 5 bases; J trimming: 4 bases; junction bases outside the gene matches: 5. Germline V gene data show CDR1 as SQVTM and CDR2 as ANQGSEA. The CDR3 DNA reads as TGCAGCGTTAGCGGGGGGGTAAATTACAATGAGCAGTTCTTC. Protein product: CSVSGGVNYNEQFF.

The rearrangement links TRBV30 to TRBJ2-7, with a tentative D call TRBD1 (6 bases). The germline CDR1 and CDR2 sequences are GTSNPN and SVGIG (reference sequence). V was cut by 0 bases and J by 4 bases, with 10 bases left in between. The CDR3 runs 13 residues. The CDR3 protein is CAWSVNRAYEQYF. The CDR3 DNA follows: TGTGCCTGGAGTGTAAACAGGGCTTACGAGCAGTACTTC. Full variable domain (missing parts from reference TRBV30 and TRBJ2-7): SQTIHQWPATLVQPVGSPLSLECTVEGTSNPNLYWYRQAAGRGLQLLFYSVGIGQISSEVPQNLSASRPQDRQFILSSKKLLLSDSGFYLCAWSVNRAYEQYFGPGTRLTVT.

Remarks on this clone: Mismatch with germline at one junction end may stem from a read error. The CDR3 DNA follows: TGTGCCAGCAGCTTTGGAGCGGACTACCTCTTC. It encodes CASSFGADYLF. The genes are TRBV13 and TRBJ2-1, with D tentatively TRBD2 (6 bases). CDR3 length: 11 amino acids. Germline CDR1 is PRHDT and CDR2 is FYEKMQ (reference sequence).

Only one count was recorded for this clone. The rearrangement uses TRBV6-5 and TRBJ1-6, with D perhaps TRBD1 (5 bases). Deletions cut 6 bases from V and 2 bases from J, with 11 bases between. The CDR3 has 15 residues. Germline V lookup: CDR1 MNHEY, CDR2 SVGAGI. This CDR3 is CASRTGRPYNSPLHF. Written as DNA, the CDR3 is TGTGCCAGCAGAACAGGAAGACCCTATAATTCACCCCTCCACTTT.

The rearrangement uses TRBV29-1 and TRBJ2-7; D possibly corresponds to TRBD1 (6 bases). Germline CDR1 reads SQVTM; CDR2 reads ANQGSEA. This CDR3 contains 12 residues. Trimming pared 7 bases from V and 3 bases from J, leaving 13 bases between. The CDR3 DNA sequence: TGCAGCGCCAGAAAGGACAGCTACGAGCAGTACTTC. Translated: CSARKDSYEQYF.

The chain couples TRBV6-6 to TRBJ1-2; D may be TRBD1 (6 bases). The CDR3 sequence is 11 residues long. V lost 4 bases to trimming and J lost 7 bases, with 7 bases between them. Germline CDR1 is MNHNY and CDR2 is SVGAGI (reference sequence). This chain's CDR3 is CASSFRGGYTF. The CDR3 nucleotides are TGTGCCAGCAGTTTCAGGGGTGGCTACACCTTC.

This chain joins TRBV7-2 and TRBJ1-4; 7 nucleotides match TRBD1. V dropped 1 base and J dropped 10; count of bases not matched to a gene: 0. This CDR3 contains 12 residues. The germline V gene has CDR1 SGHTA and CDR2 FQGNSA. CDR3 sequence (DNA): TGTGCCAGCAGCTTAGGGACAGGAAAACTGTTTTTT. Translated: CASSLGTGKLFF.

In this sample, this clone turned up once. The chain carries TRBV11-2 and TRBJ2-7; D call uncertain. Per the germline V gene, CDR1 is SGHAT and CDR2 is FQNNGV. The CDR3 contains 15 residues. V was cut by 0 bases and J by 2 bases, with 11 bases left in between. The CDR3 sequence is CASSLEAAGTYEQYF. DNA of the CDR3: TGTGCCAGCAGCTTAGAGGCCGCAGGTACCTACGAGCAGTACTTC.

With regard to this clone: The germline gene is not matched at one end of the junction; a read error may be the cause. The rearrangement links TRBV7-7 to TRBJ2-2; 7 bases fit TRBD1. The CDR3 is 12 amino acids. Germline V gene lookup returns CDR1 SSHAT and CDR2 FNYEAQ (reference sequence). The CDR3 spells CASTQGVGELFF. The CDR3 DNA is TGTGCTAGCACTCAGGGGGTCGGGGAGCTGTTTTTT.

The V call is TRBV30, the J call TRBJ2-7, with D unclear. The CDR3 extends over 15 amino acids. V was shortened by 0 bases and J by 3 bases, with 15 bases between the two germline ends. The germline gives CDR1 GTSNPN, CDR2 SVGIG (reference sequence). In DNA, the CDR3 is TGTGCCTGGAGTGTATATGGCGCCGGAGACTACGAGCAGTACTTC. Amino acids: CAWSVYGAGDYEQYF.

The J gene is TRBJ2-3, the V gene TRBV27; TRBD2 might be the D (5 bases). The CDR3 contains 14 residues. The ends were cut back, 4 bases at V and 0 bases at J, with 8 bases in the middle. Looked up from germline, CDR1 is MNHEY and CDR2 is SMNVEV (reference sequence). The CDR3 spells CASSWTRSTDTQYF. The CDR3 coding sequence is TGTGCCAGCAGTTGGACTCGGAGCACAGATACGCAGTATTTT.

This chain joins TRBV10-3 and TRBJ2-1; 14 bases line up with TRBD2. The V gene's germline CDR1 is ENHRY and CDR2 SYGVKD. V trimming: 4 bases; J trimming: 10 bases; junction bases outside the gene matches: 9. There are 16 residues in the CDR3. DNA of the CDR3: TGTGCCATCAGTGCGCCGGGACTAGCGGGAGTACAGGAGCAGTTCTTC. It is translated as CAISAPGLAGVQEQFF.

The rearrangement joins TRBV5-1 to TRBJ2-6; maybe TRBD1 (5 bases). The ends were cut back, 5 bases at V and 1 base at J, with 7 bases in the middle. The CDR3 has 14 amino acids. CDR1 is SGHRS and CDR2 is YFSETQ in the germline V gene. In DNA form, the CDR3 reads TGCGCCAGCAGTAAGGGGTCTGGGGCCAACGTCCTGACTTTC. Translation: CASSKGSGANVLTF. The full variable domain, rest sourced from reference TRBV5-1 and TRBJ2-6, is KAGVTQTPRYLIKTRGQQVTLSCSPISGHRSVSWYQQTPGQGLQFLFEYFSETQRNKGNFPGRFSGRQFSNSRSEMNVSTLELGDSALYLCASSKGSGANVLTFGAGSRLTVL.

This chain uses TRBV5-1 with TRBJ1-2; TRBD1 aligns across 7 bases. The germline CDR1 and CDR2 sequences are SGHRS and YFSETQ. The CDR3 consists of 12 residues. Trimming removed 6 bases from V and 6 bases from J; junction bases left unmatched: 5. CDR3 loop: CASTEGGNGYTF. The CDR3 bases are TGCGCCAGCACAGAAGGGGGCAATGGCTACACCTTC. Variable domain in full (rest from reference TRBV5-1 and TRBJ1-2): KAGVTQTPRYLIKTRGQQVTLSCSPISGHRSVSWYQQTPGQGLQFLFEYFSETQRNKGNFPGRFSGRQFSNSRSEMNVSTLELGDSALYLCASTEGGNGYTFGSGTRLTVV.